This T cell receptor beta chain derives from a study of OX40 agonist ivuxolimab in advanced cancers. Study at large: Ivuxolimab, which is an agonistic anti-OX40 (CD134) antibody, was administered to the patients. Prior anti-PD-1, anti-PD-L1 or anti-CTLA-4 therapy did not bar entry, and more than 35% had some. Broader study findings: Among the lowest peripheral clonal expansion occurred in 0.1-3.0 mg/kg partial responders. Certain nonresponders additionally had low normalized T-cell clonal expansion.

This clone was recorded a few times. What it binds is not known. Repertoires were generated with immunoSEQ multiplex PCR, while TCRdb's copy carries only in-frame clones and drops some. Counted here are about 40,000 clones, over 80% occurring once; the ten biggest clones make up approximately 37%. The CDR3 consists of 15 residues. The germline V gene has CDR1 SGDLS and CDR2 YYNGEE. V dropped 2 bases and J dropped 3 bases, with 11 bases sitting between them. The rearrangement joins TRBV9 to TRBJ1-4; no clear D. This clonotype originated in an adult with an advanced solid tumor such as melanoma, head and neck, liver or kidney cancer. Here the sequenced sample was CD4+ or CD8+ T cells sorted from blood, taken in a trial of the OX40 agonist ivuxolimab. This chain's CDR3 is CASSVLSGANEKLFF. The CDR3 nucleotides are TGTGCCAGCAGCGTCCTATCCGGGGCTAATGAAAAACTGTTTTTT.